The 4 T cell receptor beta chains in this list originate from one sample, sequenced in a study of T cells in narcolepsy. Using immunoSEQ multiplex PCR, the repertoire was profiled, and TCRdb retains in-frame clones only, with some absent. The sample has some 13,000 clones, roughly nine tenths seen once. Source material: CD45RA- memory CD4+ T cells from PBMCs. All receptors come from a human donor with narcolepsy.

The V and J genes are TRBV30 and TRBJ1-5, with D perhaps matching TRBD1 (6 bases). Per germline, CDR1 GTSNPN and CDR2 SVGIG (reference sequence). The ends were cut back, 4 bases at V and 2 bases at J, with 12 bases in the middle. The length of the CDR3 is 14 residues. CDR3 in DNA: TGTGCCTGGACCCAGGGGTCCGGCAATCAGCCCCAGCATTTT. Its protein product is CAWTQGSGNQPQHF.

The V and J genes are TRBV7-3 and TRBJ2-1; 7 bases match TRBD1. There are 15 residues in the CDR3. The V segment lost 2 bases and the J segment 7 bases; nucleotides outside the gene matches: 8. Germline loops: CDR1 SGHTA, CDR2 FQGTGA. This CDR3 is CASSLFAGGDNEQFF. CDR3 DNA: TGTGCCAGCAGCTTATTTGCAGGGGGTGATAATGAGCAGTTCTTC. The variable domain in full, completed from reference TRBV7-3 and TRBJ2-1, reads GAGVSQTPSNKVTEKGKYVELRCDPISGHTALYWYRQSLGQGPEFLIYFQGTGAADDSGLPNDRFFAVRPEGSVSTLKIQRTERGDSAVYLCASSLFAGGDNEQFFGPGTRLTVL.

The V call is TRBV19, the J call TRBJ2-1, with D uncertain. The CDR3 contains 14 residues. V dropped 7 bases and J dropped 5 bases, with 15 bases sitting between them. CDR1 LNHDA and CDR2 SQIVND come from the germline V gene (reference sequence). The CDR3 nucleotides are TGTGCCAGTAATAATTGGAGAAAAGACAATGAGCAGTTCTTC. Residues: CASNNWRKDNEQFF.

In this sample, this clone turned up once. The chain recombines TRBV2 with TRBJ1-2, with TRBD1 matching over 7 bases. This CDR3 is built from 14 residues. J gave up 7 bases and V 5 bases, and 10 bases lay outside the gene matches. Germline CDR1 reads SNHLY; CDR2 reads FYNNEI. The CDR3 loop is CASSPPEGAFGYTF. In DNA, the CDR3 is TGTGCCAGCAGTCCCCCCGAGGGGGCGTTTGGCTACACCTTC.